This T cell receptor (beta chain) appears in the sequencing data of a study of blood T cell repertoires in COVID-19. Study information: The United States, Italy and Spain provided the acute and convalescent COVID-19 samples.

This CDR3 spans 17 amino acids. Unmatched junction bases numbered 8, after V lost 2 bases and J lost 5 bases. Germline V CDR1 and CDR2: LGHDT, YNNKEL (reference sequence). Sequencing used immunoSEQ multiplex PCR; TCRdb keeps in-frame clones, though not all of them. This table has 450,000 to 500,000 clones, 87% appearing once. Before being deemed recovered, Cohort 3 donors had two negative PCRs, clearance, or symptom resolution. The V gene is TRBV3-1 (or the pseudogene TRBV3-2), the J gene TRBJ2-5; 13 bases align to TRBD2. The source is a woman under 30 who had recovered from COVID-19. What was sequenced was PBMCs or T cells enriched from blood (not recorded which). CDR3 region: CASSQRLAGGTSETQYF. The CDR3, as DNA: TGTGCCAGCAGCCAACGACTAGCGGGGGGAACTTCGGAGACCCAGTACTTC.